This T cell receptor (beta chain) was captured in a study of vaccination and CD4 T cells after COVID-19. Whole-study context: A median of about 100 days (range 35 to 161) separated diagnosis from post-COVID sampling.

Worth noting for this clonotype: The antigen is undetermined.

Cultured CD4+ T-cell DNA underwent Oncomine TCR Beta short-read sequencing. TCRdb re-analysed the PCR reads in MiXCR, keeping a single row per CDR3 protein. The sample has under 20,000 distinct CDR3 sequences; 60% to 85% are singletons. Treatment of the sample: roughly 11-day PBMC culture with coronavirus spike peptide pools or control peptides (ViraFEST assay). The sample was CD4+ T cells from blood, cultured in vitro, taken after SARS-CoV-2 vaccination. The source is a human donor who received a COVID-19 vaccine.

CDR3 DNA: TGCAGTGCTAATTCCCCTAATGAAAAACTGTTTTTT. It codes for CSANSPNEKLFF. The chain employs TRBV20-1 and TRBJ1-4, with D hard to call. The CDR3 runs to 12 residues. Per germline, CDR1 DFQATT and CDR2 SNEGSKA (reference sequence). V gave up 4 bases and J gave up 3 bases, with 6 bases separating them.